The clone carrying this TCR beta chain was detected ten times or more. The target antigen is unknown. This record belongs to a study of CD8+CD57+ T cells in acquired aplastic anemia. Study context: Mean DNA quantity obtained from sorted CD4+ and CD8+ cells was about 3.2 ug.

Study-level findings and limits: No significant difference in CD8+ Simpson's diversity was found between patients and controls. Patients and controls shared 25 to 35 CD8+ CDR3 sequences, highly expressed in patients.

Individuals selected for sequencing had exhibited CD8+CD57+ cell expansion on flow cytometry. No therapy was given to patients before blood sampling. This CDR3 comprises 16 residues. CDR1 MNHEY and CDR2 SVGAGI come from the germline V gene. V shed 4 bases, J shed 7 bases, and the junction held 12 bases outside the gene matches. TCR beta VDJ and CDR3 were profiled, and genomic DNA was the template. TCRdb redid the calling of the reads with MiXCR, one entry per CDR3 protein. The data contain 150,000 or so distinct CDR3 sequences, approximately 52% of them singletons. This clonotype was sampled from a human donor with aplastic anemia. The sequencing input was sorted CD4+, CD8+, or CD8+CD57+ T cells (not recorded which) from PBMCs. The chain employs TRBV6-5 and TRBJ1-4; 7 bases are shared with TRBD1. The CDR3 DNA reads TGTGCCAGCAGTTCTTCCCGGACAGGAGATCGTGAAAAACTGTTTTTT. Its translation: CASSSSRTGDREKLFF.